The T cell receptor beta chain under discussion was sequenced for a study of chemoradiotherapy in HPV16-positive cancers. Turning to the study itself: Functional T-cell assays on two HPV16-positive patients' cells defined candidate HPV-specific clones and common TCR motifs.

Findings of the study overall: Candidate HPV-specific clones and E7-related TCR motifs grew in tumor during treatment. HPV-specific T cells were functionally defined from only a couple of HPV16-positive patients.

The CDR3 consists of 11 residues. Per germline, CDR1 PRHDT and CDR2 FYEKMQ (reference sequence). V was trimmed by 3 bases and J by 6 bases, leaving 4 bases between them. Regarding this clone: Its antigen is unidentified.

Repertoires were sampled repeatedly during chemoradiotherapy. Some clones are missing from TCRdb's copy, which holds only in-frame ones; the method was immunoSEQ multiplex PCR. In the table there are fewer than 7,500 clones, around nine tenths of which are singletons. The TCR comes from a human donor with HPV-associated anogenital cancer. The chain couples TRBV13 to TRBJ2-3; D is unresolved. Sequences were derived from blood, sampled from a patient who underwent chemoradiotherapy. The CDR3 here is CASSFRDTQYF. The CDR3 DNA reads TGTGCCAGCAGCTTTAGGGATACGCAGTATTTT.